One sample yielded the 20 T cell receptor beta chains listed below, sequenced in a study of cytomegalovirus exposure and HLA in healthy donors. PCR employed 60 Vbeta and 13 Jbeta primers. Method: immunoSEQ multiplex PCR; TCRdb's copy keeps in-frame clones and lacks some. The sample has about 130,000 clones; approximately 87% are singletons. Sequencing used PBMCs. The source is a woman in her twenties or thirties in good health and CMV-seronegative.

In this sample, this clone turned up once. The chain is built from TRBV5-1 and TRBJ1-1; TRBD1 matches at 7 bases. Germline values: CDR1 SGHRS, CDR2 YFSETQ. Losses at the gene ends were 4 bases for V and 4 bases for J; bases not matched to a gene: 10. The CDR3 covers 15 residues. The CDR3 coding sequence is TGCGCCAGCAGCCATGGATCGACAGGGTCCACTGAAGCTTTCTTT. Translating it yields CASSHGSTGSTEAFF.

The rearrangement uses TRBV10-1 and TRBJ1-2; 7 bases are shared with TRBD1. The CDR3 extends over 14 amino acids. Germline V gene lookup returns CDR1 WNHNN and CDR2 SYGVQD (reference sequence). Trimming removed 8 bases from V and 5 bases from J; junction bases left unmatched: 11. CDR3 sequence reads: CASRPRAGGYGYTF. The CDR3 DNA follows: TGCGCCAGCCGACCTAGGGCAGGGGGGTATGGCTACACCTTC.

The CDR3 nucleotides are TGTGCCAGCAGCGGGACTAGCGGGAGCTGGGGTACGCAGTATTTT. Amino acids: CASSGTSGSWGTQYF. This sequence joins TRBV2 and TRBJ2-3; 14 nucleotides match TRBD2. Trimming cost V 6 bases and J 8 bases; bases outside gene matches: 7. There are 15 residues in the CDR3. In germline, CDR1 is SNHLY, CDR2 FYNNEI.

The chain joins TRBV30 to TRBJ1-1; D is unresolved. The CDR3 is made up of 12 amino acids. V was shortened by 4 bases and J by 6 bases, with 12 bases between the two germline ends. From germline, CDR1 is GTSNPN and CDR2 SVGIG (reference sequence). This CDR3 reads CAWKSRWAEAFF. The CDR3 DNA follows: TGTGCCTGGAAATCTAGGTGGGCTGAAGCTTTCTTT.

This clone was found once. This sequence joins TRBV19 and TRBJ2-1, with TRBD2 matching over 9 bases. The CDR3 length is 13 residues. From germline, CDR1 is LNHDA and CDR2 SQIVND (reference sequence). Trimming removed 4 bases from V and 7 bases from J; junction bases left unmatched: 2. As DNA, the CDR3 is TGTGCCAGTAGTAGCCTAGCGGGAAATGAGCAGTTCTTC. As protein: CASSSLAGNEQFF.

The rearrangement joins TRBV6-6 to TRBJ1-2, with D possibly matching TRBD1 (6 bases). V was shortened by 0 bases and J by 5 bases, with 10 bases between the two germline ends. The CDR3 is 14 residues long. The germline gives CDR1 MNHNY, CDR2 SVGAGI (reference sequence). The chain's CDR3 is CASSYSTGTYGYTF. In DNA, the CDR3 is TGTGCCAGCAGTTACTCGACAGGAACTTATGGCTACACCTTC.

The chain carries TRBV5-6 and TRBJ1-2; D is possibly TRBD1 (6 bases). V lost 2 bases and J 5 bases, leaving 19 bases between the germline ends. The germline gives CDR1 SGHDT, CDR2 YYEEEE. The CDR3 runs to 16 residues. The CDR3 here is CASSLETGLFWYGYTF. As DNA, the CDR3 is TGTGCCAGCAGCTTAGAAACAGGGCTTTTCTGGTATGGCTACACCTTC. Supplemented by reference TRBV5-6 and TRBJ1-2, the full variable domain reads DAGVTQSPTHLIKTRGQQVTLRCSPKSGHDTVSWYQQALGQGPQFIFQYYEEEERQRGNFPDRFSGHQFPNYSSELNVNALLLGDSALYLCASSLETGLFWYGYTFGSGTRLTVV.

V gene TRBV6-6 combines with J gene TRBJ2-7, with 7 bases fitting TRBD1. CDR3 size: 16 residues. V was clipped by 5 bases and J by 1 base; unmatched bases: 11. Germline CDR1 is MNHNY and CDR2 is SVGAGI (reference sequence). This CDR3 is CASSHPGTEGSYEQYF. DNA for the CDR3: TGTGCCAGCAGTCACCCGGGGACAGAGGGGTCCTACGAGCAGTACTTC.

The V and J genes are TRBV21-1 and TRBJ1-2. TRBV21-1 is reported as a pseudogene. This CDR3 has 14 residues. The CDR3 region is CASSTPTGEDGYTF. The CDR3 nucleotides read TGTGCCAGCAGCACCCCTACGGGGGAGGATGGCTACACCTTC.

V is TRBV5-6 and J is TRBJ2-7, with TRBD2 matching over 8 bases. The V segment lost 2 bases and the J segment 4 bases; nucleotides outside the gene matches: 11. This CDR3 is 16 amino acids long. Looked up from germline, CDR1 is SGHDT and CDR2 is YYEEEE. The CDR3 reads CASSFASGSLIYEQYF. DNA for the CDR3: TGTGCCAGCAGCTTTGCAAGCGGGAGTCTAATATACGAGCAGTACTTC.

CDR3 region: CASGLVRRADLDEQYF. The CDR3 DNA is TGTGCTAGTGGTTTGGTACGGAGGGCCGACTTGGATGAGCAGTACTTC. The chain combines TRBV12-5 with TRBJ2-7; tentatively, D is TRBD2 (6 bases). V was clipped by 0 bases and J by 7 bases, with 19 bases between them. Germline V gene data show CDR1 as LGHNT and CDR2 as FRNRAP. This CDR3 has 16 amino acids.

The V call is TRBV7-9, the J call TRBJ2-7; D remains ambiguous. In germline, CDR1 is SEHNR, CDR2 FQNEAQ (reference sequence). V was clipped by 5 bases and J by 6 bases, with 11 bases between them. The CDR3 extends over 12 amino acids. In DNA form, the CDR3 reads TGTGCCAGCAGCCCAGCCAGGTTCGAGCAGTACTTC. Amino acid sequence: CASSPARFEQYF.

V gene TRBV6-1 combines with J gene TRBJ2-5; 7 bases agree with TRBD2. Germline V gene data show CDR1 as MNHNS and CDR2 as SASEGT. With 8 bases clipped from V and 7 bases from J, the junction kept 10 bases outside the gene matches. This CDR3 has 13 amino acids. The CDR3 bases are TGTGCCAGCTCGGGCCTAGCGGAAGGGACCCAGTACTTC. Its translation: CASSGLAEGTQYF.

This clone was found a few times. This chain links TRBV7-3 with TRBJ1-6; 7 positions agree with TRBD1. The CDR3 sequence is 14 residues long. Germline CDR1 reads SGHTA; CDR2 reads FQGTGA. Trimming took 3 bases from V and 6 from J; bases not matched to a gene: 2. The CDR3 reads CASSLTGINSPLHF. CDR3 coding DNA: TGTGCCAGCAGCTTGACAGGGATTAATTCACCCCTCCACTTT.

The chain has TRBV6-5 and TRBJ1-2, with a tentative D call TRBD1 (5 bases). CDR1 and CDR2 (germline): MNHEY, SVGAGI. The V gene lost 5 bases and the J gene lost 5 bases, with 18 bases spanning the gap. This CDR3 is built from 15 residues. This CDR3 reads CASSKGLGGGYGYTF. As DNA, the CDR3 is TGTGCCAGCAGTAAGGGCCTCGGGGGAGGATATGGCTACACCTTC.

The chain couples TRBV30 to TRBJ2-1; TRBD1 agrees at 9 bases. Germline V gene sequence: CDR1 GTSNPN, CDR2 SVGIG (reference sequence). The CDR3 has 15 amino acids. J was trimmed by 7 bases and V by 1 base; bases with no gene match: 8. The CDR3 region is CAWSDPGTGLNEQFF. CDR3 in DNA: TGTGCCTGGAGTGATCCCGGGACAGGGCTTAATGAGCAGTTCTTC.

On this clone itself: Other DNA sequences in this sample translate to the same CDR3. The chain combines TRBV2 with TRBJ2-7; 10 positions match TRBD1. The V and J ends lost 8 bases and 3 bases, in that order; junction bases with no gene match: 1. Germline CDR1 SNHLY, CDR2 FYNNEI. This CDR3 contains 12 residues. The CDR3 nucleotides read TGTGCCAGCCGGGACAGGGGCTACGAGCAGTACTTC. As protein: CASRDRGYEQYF.

This chain links TRBV11-2 with TRBJ2-5; no definite D call. The CDR3 consists of 15 residues. V lost 3 bases, J lost 1 base, and 12 bases lay in between. Germline CDR1 reads SGHAT; CDR2 reads FQNNGV. CDR3 loop: CASSLGAVSQETQYF. The CDR3 DNA sequence: TGTGCCAGCAGCTTGGGCGCCGTTTCCCAAGAGACCCAGTACTTC.

J is TRBJ2-7 and V is TRBV5-1; D may be TRBD2 (5 bases). The V end lost 5 bases, the J end lost 3 bases, and 12 bases lay between the germline ends. The CDR3 has 13 residues. Germline CDR1 reads SGHRS; CDR2 reads YFSETQ. The CDR3 DNA sequence: TGCGCCAGCAGATGGAAAGAGGGCTACGAGCAGTACTTC. Translation: CASRWKEGYEQYF.

The gene calls are TRBV7-6 and TRBJ2-1, with 7 positions matching TRBD1. CDR1 is SGHVS, CDR2 FNYEAQ, per germline. V dropped 1 base and J dropped 2; count of bases not matched to a gene: 5. There are 16 residues in the CDR3. CDR3 region: CASSLDLQGAYNEQFF. The CDR3 DNA reads as TGTGCCAGCAGCTTAGATCTCCAGGGGGCCTACAATGAGCAGTTCTTC.